This T cell receptor beta chain originates from a study of patients and donors after allogeneic stem cell transplantation. Germline V gives CDR1 MNHNS, CDR2 SASEGT. There are 14 residues in the CDR3. The V end lost 1 base, the J end lost 3 bases, and 7 bases lay between the germline ends. TCRdb re-called the RT-PCR reads with MiXCR, one entry per CDR3 protein. Of some 960,000 distinct CDR3 sequences in the sample, roughly 18% were seen once. The chain employs TRBV6-1 and TRBJ1-5; the D is unclear. The clonotype was recovered from a human donor who was either an allogeneic HSCT recipient or a stem cell or donor lymphocyte infusion donor (not recorded which). It is not recorded whose cells these are; they may come from a transplant donor. Sequences were obtained from blood, either unsorted or a sorted T cell fraction (not recorded which). CDR3 in DNA: TGTGCCAGCAGTGAAGAGGACTTCAATCAGCCCCAGCATTTT. This gives the protein CASSEEDFNQPQHF.